This TCR beta chain is from a study of T cell repertoires in cytomegalovirus infection. Study context: An indication of both CMV infection and matching HLA type came from public TCR beta signatures. Notes on the study in general: Based on cumulative public TCR beta family frequency, carriers of CMV plus the relevant HLA were identified. HLA-C-restricted CMV clonotypes gave the most frequent clonotype in two of eight donors.

This clonotype was found a few times. The antigen remains unidentified. The germline gives CDR1 MNHNY, CDR2 SVGAGI (reference sequence). The CDR3 is 16 amino acids. V lost 6 bases and J lost 6; bases outside the gene matches: 9. TCRdb re-called the reads through MiXCR, storing one row per CDR3 protein. The table lists 400,000 or so distinct CDR3 sequences, approximately 33% of them singletons, with roughly 15% in the top ten. This clonotype originated in a human donor in good health (CMV status not recorded). Some clones in this sample may be carry-over from other donors' samples. V usage is TRBV6-6 and J usage is TRBJ2-2, with 11 bases lining up with TRBD2. Input material: PBMCs. CDR3 DNA: TGTGCCAGCAGCCACACTAGCGGGGGAGGGTCCGGGGAGCTGTTTTTT. The encoded protein is CASSHTSGGGSGELFF.